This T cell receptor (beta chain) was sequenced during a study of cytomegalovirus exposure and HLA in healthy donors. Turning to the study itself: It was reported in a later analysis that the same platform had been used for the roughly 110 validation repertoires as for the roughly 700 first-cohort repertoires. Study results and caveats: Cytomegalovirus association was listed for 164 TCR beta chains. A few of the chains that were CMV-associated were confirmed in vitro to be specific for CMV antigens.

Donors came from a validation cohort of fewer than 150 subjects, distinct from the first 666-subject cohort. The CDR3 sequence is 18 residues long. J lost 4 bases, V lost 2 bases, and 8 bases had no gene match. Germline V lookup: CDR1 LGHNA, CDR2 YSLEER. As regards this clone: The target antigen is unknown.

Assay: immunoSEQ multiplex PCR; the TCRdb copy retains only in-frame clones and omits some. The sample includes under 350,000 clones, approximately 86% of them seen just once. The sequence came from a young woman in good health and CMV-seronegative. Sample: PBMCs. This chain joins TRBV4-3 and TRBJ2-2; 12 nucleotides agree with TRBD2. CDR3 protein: CASSQLAGGPLITGELFF. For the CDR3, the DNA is TGCGCCAGCAGCCAACTAGCGGGGGGGCCCCTTATCACCGGGGAGCTGTTTTTT.